This T cell receptor beta chain was captured in a study of Ad26.COV2.S vaccination and SARS-CoV-2 variants. Study-wide context: The donor participated in the COV1001 trial, in its Ad26.COV2.S arm.

This table comes from immunoSEQ multiplex PCR, and its TCRdb copy is limited to in-frame clones, with some not included. The table records some 390,000 clones, 70% to 90% of them present only once. The treatment: roughly 18 received Ad26.COV2.S at low or high dose, single or two shots; several received placebo; per-sample allocation not given. Day 63 following the first vaccine or placebo injection was when the samples were taken. Trimming cost V 6 bases and J 0 bases, with 14 bases left between them. Per germline, CDR1 KGHSH and CDR2 LQKENI. The CDR3 consists of 15 residues. The sample here was peripheral blood, taken in a trial of Ad26.COV2.S vaccine versus placebo. The source is a person between 18 and 65 years old who received the Ad26.COV2.S COVID-19 vaccine or a placebo. The rearrangement uses TRBV18 and TRBJ1-1; D gene uncertain. CDR3 region: CASSSEATLNTEAFF. CDR3 nucleotides: TGTGCCAGCTCGTCGGAGGCGACCCTGAACACTGAAGCTTTCTTT.